Listed below are T cell receptor beta chains from one sample, sequenced in a study of human T cells and chemical hapten exposure. A single record per CDR3 protein comes from TCRdb applying MiXCR to the RACE reads. Of about 73,000 distinct CDR3 sequences listed, 8.5% are singletons. Specimen: whole blood, collected in connection with sensitization to the hapten diphenylcyclopropenone (DPC). The receptor set was obtained from a woman aged 45-65 years with alopecia areata. Some clones in this sample may be carry-over from other donors' samples. CDR3s include the opening cysteine and the closing phenylalanine or tryptophan. The order of the fields is CDR3 length, J gene, D gene, V gene, clone size, CDR3 protein, CDR3 DNA. The D gene is left open where the match is weak. Not every row has a clone size; where given, it reads once, few, many or a size class.

length: 15
J: TRBJ1-1
D: TRBD1
V: TRBV20-1
size: NA
CDR3: CSPDRLGAGNTEAFF
DNA: TGCAGCCCGGACAGGCTTGGGGCGGGAAACACTGAAGCTTTCTTT

length: 14
J: TRBJ1-1
D: NA
V: TRBV5-1
size: NA
CDR3: CASSLDDANTEAFF
DNA: TGCGCCAGCAGCTTGGATGACGCGAACACTGAAGCTTTCTTT

length: 15
J: TRBJ1-2
D: TRBD1
V: TRBV7-9
size: NA
CDR3: CASSLTPQGAYGYTF
DNA: TGTGCCAGCAGCTTAACACCACAGGGGGCCTATGGCTACACCTTC

length: 15
J: TRBJ1-1
D: TRBD1
V: TRBV28
size: many
CDR3: CASSLSTGRETEAFF
DNA: TGTGCCAGCAGTTTGTCGACAGGGAGGGAGACTGAAGCTTTCTTT

length: 15
J: TRBJ2-7
D: NA
V: TRBV4-2
size: few
CDR3: CASSQAVLVYHEQYF
DNA: TGTGCCAGCAGCCAAGCCGTACTTGTTTACCACGAGCAGTACTTC

length: 13
J: TRBJ2-7
D: NA
V: TRBV19
size: NA
CDR3: CASSPGWQNEQYF
DNA: TGTGCCAGCTCCCCCGGGTGGCAGAACGAGCAGTACTTC

length: 16
J: TRBJ2-5
D: NA
V: TRBV9
size: many
CDR3: CASSSTSGGGQETQYF
DNA: TGTGCCAGCAGCTCAACGTCTGGGGGTGGCCAAGAGACCCAGTACTTC

length: 14
J: TRBJ1-5
D: NA
V: TRBV27
size: many
CDR3: CASSSGTINQPQHF
DNA: TGTGCCAGCAGTTCGGGGACCATCAATCAGCCCCAGCATTTT

length: 15
J: TRBJ2-3
D: NA
V: TRBV28
size: NA
CDR3: CASSPQPEGRDTQYF
DNA: TGTGCCAGCAGTCCGCAACCCGAGGGCCGAGATACGCAGTATTTT

length: 15
J: TRBJ2-7
D: TRBD2
V: TRBV9
size: NA
CDR3: CASSVTAGGTPEQYF
DNA: TGTGCCAGCAGCGTAACGGCGGGGGGGACTCCCGAGCAGTACTTC

length: 15
J: TRBJ1-1
D: TRBD1
V: TRBV6-6
size: NA
CDR3: CASSYLGQSNTEAFF
DNA: TGTGCCAGCAGTTACTTGGGACAGTCGAACACTGAAGCTTTCTTT

length: 14
J: TRBJ1-1
D: NA
V: TRBV5-1
size: few
CDR3: CASSLESVDTEAFF
DNA: TGCGCCAGCAGCTTGGAGTCTGTGGACACTGAAGCTTTCTTT

length: 13
J: TRBJ2-5
D: NA
V: TRBV10-1
size: many
CDR3: CASSGGSQETQYF
DNA: TGCGCCAGCAGTGGGGGGTCCCAAGAGACCCAGTACTTC

length: 16
J: TRBJ2-3
D: TRBD2
V: TRBV28
size: NA
CDR3: CASSPMAGGTTDTQYF
DNA: TGTGCCAGCAGTCCGATGGCGGGAGGGACCACAGATACGCAGTATTTT

length: 14
J: TRBJ2-1
D: NA
V: TRBV30
size: once
CDR3: CAWSGRISYNEQFF
DNA: TGTGCCTGGAGTGGCAGGATCTCCTACAATGAGCAGTTCTTC

length: 13
J: TRBJ2-6
D: NA
V: TRBV15
size: few
CDR3: CATRGAGANVLTF
DNA: TGTGCCACCAGAGGGGCTGGGGCCAACGTCCTGACTTTC

length: 13
J: TRBJ1-3
D: NA
V: TRBV2
size: NA
CDR3: CASNDGAGNTIYF
DNA: TGTGCCAGCAATGATGGGGCTGGAAACACCATATATTTT

length: 17
J: TRBJ2-3
D: TRBD2
V: TRBV15
size: NA
CDR3: CATSTLGAGGSTDTQYF
DNA: TGTGCCACCAGCACTCTGGGGGCGGGAGGAAGCACAGATACGCAGTATTTT

length: 14
J: TRBJ2-6
D: NA
V: TRBV20-1
size: few
CDR3: CSARRATGANVLTF
DNA: TGCAGTGCTAGAAGAGCTACTGGGGCCAACGTCCTGACTTTC

length: 17
J: TRBJ2-6
D: NA
V: TRBV27
size: NA
CDR3: CASSLYGPGTGANVLTF
DNA: TGTGCCAGCAGTTTATACGGTCCAGGGACCGGGGCCAACGTCCTGACTTTC

length: 16
J: TRBJ1-1
D: NA
V: TRBV7-8
size: NA
CDR3: CASSLGTGHQNTEAFF
DNA: TGTGCCAGCAGCTTAGGTACCGGACACCAGAACACTGAAGCTTTCTTT

length: 14
J: TRBJ1-4
D: TRBD1
V: TRBV7-9
size: few
CDR3: CAISRGRGNEKLFF
DNA: TGTGCCATCTCCCGGGGCAGGGGGAATGAAAAACTGTTTTTT

length: 14
J: TRBJ2-3
D: NA
V: TRBV5-1
size: few
CDR3: CASSLTDSTDTQYF
DNA: TGCGCCAGCAGCTTGACGGACAGCACAGATACGCAGTATTTT

length: 14
J: TRBJ2-6
D: NA
V: TRBV28
size: NA
CDR3: CASSPRAGANVLTF
DNA: TGTGCCAGCAGTCCCAGGGCCGGGGCCAACGTCCTGACTTTC

length: 14
J: TRBJ2-3
D: NA
V: TRBV15
size: many
CDR3: CATSRDRAADTQYF
DNA: TGTGCCACCAGCAGAGACCGGGCGGCAGATACGCAGTATTTT

length: 14
J: TRBJ2-6
D: NA
V: TRBV6-2/TRBV6-3
size: NA
CDR3: CASTRDSGANVLTF
DNA: TGTGCCAGCACCCGGGACTCTGGGGCCAACGTCCTGACTTTC

length: 15
J: TRBJ1-6
D: TRBD1
V: TRBV6-2/TRBV6-3
size: few
CDR3: CASSFRGSFRSPLHF
DNA: TGTGCCAGCAGTTTCAGGGGGTCCTTCCGGTCACCCCTCCACTTT

length: 14
J: TRBJ2-1
D: NA
V: TRBV4-1
size: few
CDR3: CASSQGTLNNEQFF
DNA: TGCGCCAGCAGCCAGGGGACTCTTAACAATGAGCAGTTCTTC

length: 14
J: TRBJ2-3
D: TRBD2
V: TRBV2
size: many
CDR3: CASTGGIGTDTQYF
DNA: TGTGCCAGCACGGGGGGGATCGGCACAGATACGCAGTATTTT

length: 16
J: TRBJ2-1
D: TRBD2
V: TRBV20-1
size: few
CDR3: CSARDPSGGAYNEQFF
DNA: TGCAGTGCTAGAGATCCCTCGGGGGGGGCTTACAATGAGCAGTTCTTC

length: 15
J: TRBJ2-1
D: TRBD1
V: TRBV2
size: NA
CDR3: CASIANRDSNNEQFF
DNA: TGTGCCAGCATCGCGAACCGGGACAGCAACAATGAGCAGTTCTTC

length: 15
J: TRBJ1-1
D: NA
V: TRBV27
size: many
CDR3: CASSPSRQLGTEAFF
DNA: TGTGCCAGCAGTCCGTCTCGCCAGTTGGGCACTGAAGCTTTCTTT

length: 12
J: TRBJ2-3
D: TRBD1
V: TRBV29-1
size: NA
CDR3: CSVTGSTDTQYF
DNA: TGCAGCGTGACAGGGAGCACAGATACGCAGTATTTT

length: 16
J: TRBJ2-5
D: TRBD2
V: TRBV6-2/TRBV6-3
size: few
CDR3: CASSPYRLATGETQYF
DNA: TGTGCCAGCAGCCCATACAGACTAGCGACCGGGGAGACCCAGTACTTC

length: 13
J: TRBJ2-3
D: NA
V: TRBV29-1
size: NA
CDR3: CSLTSPPTDTQYF
DNA: TGCAGCCTTACGAGCCCCCCCACAGATACGCAGTATTTT

length: 11
J: TRBJ2-1
D: NA
V: TRBV6-2/TRBV6-3
size: NA
CDR3: CASSSREEQFF
DNA: TGTGCCAGCAGTTCCCGGGAGGAGCAGTTCTTC

length: 13
J: TRBJ1-4
D: NA
V: TRBV3-1
size: many
CDR3: CASSLEQGEKLFF
DNA: TGTGCCAGCAGCCTCGAACAGGGTGAAAAACTGTTTTTT

length: 13
J: TRBJ2-4
D: NA
V: TRBV5-6
size: NA
CDR3: CASSPVTENIQYF
DNA: TGTGCCAGCAGCCCTGTGACAGAAAACATTCAGTACTTC

length: 15
J: TRBJ2-5
D: TRBD1
V: TRBV27
size: many
CDR3: CASSFTRTGGETQYF
DNA: TGTGCCAGCAGTTTCACTCGGACAGGGGGCGAGACCCAGTACTTC

length: 17
J: TRBJ1-6
D: NA
V: TRBV27
size: NA
CDR3: CASSSLTGSSYNSPLHF
DNA: TGTGCCAGCAGTTCCCTCACAGGGAGCTCCTATAATTCACCCCTCCACTTT

length: 13
J: TRBJ2-7
D: TRBD1
V: TRBV29-1
size: NA
CDR3: CSVEGTGSREQYF
DNA: TGCAGCGTTGAAGGGACAGGCTCGAGGGAGCAGTACTTC

length: 15
J: TRBJ2-5
D: TRBD2
V: TRBV27
size: NA
CDR3: CASSASGGGQETQYF
DNA: TGTGCCAGCAGTGCTAGCGGGGGGGGGCAAGAGACCCAGTACTTC

length: 14
J: TRBJ1-4
D: NA
V: TRBV18
size: few
CDR3: CASSPPGAMEKLFF
DNA: TGTGCCAGCTCACCACCGGGAGCGATGGAAAAACTGTTTTTT

length: 12
J: TRBJ1-6
D: NA
V: TRBV9
size: few
CDR3: CASSSRLSPLHF
DNA: TGTGCCAGCAGCTCCCGACTGTCACCCCTCCACTTT

length: 15
J: TRBJ2-7
D: NA
V: TRBV19
size: many
CDR3: CASSISGASSYEQYF
DNA: TGTGCCAGTAGTATAAGCGGAGCGAGCTCCTACGAGCAGTACTTC

length: 11
J: TRBJ2-3
D: NA
V: TRBV25-1
size: many
CDR3: CASSSTDTQYF
DNA: TGTGCCAGCAGCTCCACAGATACGCAGTATTTT

length: 17
J: TRBJ1-2
D: NA
V: TRBV14
size: many
CDR3: CASSQDFRTWNVYGYTF
DNA: TGTGCCAGCAGCCAAGATTTTAGGACTTGGAATGTCTATGGCTACACCTTC

length: 15
J: TRBJ1-5
D: TRBD1
V: TRBV15
size: many
CDR3: CATHGQVFTNQPQHF
DNA: TGTGCCACCCACGGACAGGTGTTTACCAATCAGCCCCAGCATTTT